This entry lists 8 T cell receptor beta chains sequenced from one sample in a study of blood T cell repertoires in COVID-19. Repertoires were generated with immunoSEQ multiplex PCR, while TCRdb's copy carries only in-frame clones and drops some. Here the sample spans 65,000 to 70,000 clones, more than 70% being singletons. Sequencing was performed on peripheral blood. Receptors were obtained from a human donor in a cohort sampled during active COVID-19.

V is TRBV7-2 and J is TRBJ1-5, with 9 positions matching TRBD1. The CDR3 has 16 amino acids. The germline gives CDR1 SGHTA, CDR2 FQGNSA. The V and J ends lost 5 bases and 4 bases, in that order; junction bases with no gene match: 9. Here the CDR3 reads CASSQTGQGPNQPQHF. The CDR3 DNA reads TGTGCCAGCAGCCAAACGGGACAGGGCCCGAATCAGCCCCAGCATTTT.

The chain links TRBV19 to TRBJ2-4, with 13 bases fitting TRBD2. CDR3 size: 18 residues. V shed 7 bases and J 1 base; nucleotides not matched to a gene: 10. Germline assignment: CDR1 LNHDA and CDR2 SQIVND (reference sequence). The CDR3 here is CASTPGLAGTGAKNIQYF. As DNA, the CDR3 is TGTGCCAGTACCCCGGGACTAGCGGGAACCGGGGCCAAAAACATTCAGTACTTC. Drawing the rest from reference TRBV19 and TRBJ2-4, the complete variable domain is DGGITQSPKYLFRKEGQNVTLSCEQNLNHDAMYWYRQDPGQGLRLIYYSQIVNDFQKGDIAEGYSVSREKKESFPLTVTSAQKNPTAFYLCASTPGLAGTGAKNIQYFGAGTRLSVL.

The chain combines TRBV6-5 with TRBJ2-1; 7 nucleotides line up with TRBD1. This CDR3 has 12 residues. V lost 7 bases, J lost 9 bases, and 6 bases stayed unmatched. Germline values: CDR1 MNHEY, CDR2 SVGAGI. In DNA form, the CDR3 reads TGTGCCAGCAACGACAGGGTCGGTGAGCAGTTCTTC. This encodes CASNDRVGEQFF.

The chain links TRBV5-4 to TRBJ1-2, with D maybe TRBD1 (6 bases). V was cut by 0 bases and J by 6 bases, with 9 bases left in between. This CDR3 comprises 13 residues. CDR1 and CDR2 from the germline V gene are SGHNT and YYREEE (reference sequence). In DNA form, the CDR3 reads TGTGCCAGCAGCTTGGCAGGGGTGGATGGCTACACCTTC. Translated, it gives CASSLAGVDGYTF.

This CDR3 reads CASSTGPRLENTIYF. The CDR3 DNA sequence: TGTGCCAGCAGCACAGGTCCAAGGCTAGAGAACACCATATATTTT. V gene TRBV7-8 combines with J gene TRBJ1-3; possible D gene TRBD1, 5 bases. This CDR3 is built from 15 residues. Germline V gives CDR1 SGHVS, CDR2 FQNEAQ. Trimming stripped 5 bases from V and 7 bases from J, with 18 bases between.

The chain carries TRBV27 and TRBJ1-2; tentatively, D is TRBD1 (6 bases). Germline V gives CDR1 MNHEY, CDR2 SMNVEV (reference sequence). Trimming cost V 7 bases and J 3 bases, with 18 bases left between them. The length of the CDR3 is 15 residues. This chain's CDR3 is CASTPLGGAHYGYTF. The CDR3 DNA is TGTGCCAGCACCCCACTTGGGGGGGCGCACTATGGCTACACCTTC.

This rearrangement joins TRBV6-5 to TRBJ1-1; 8 bases agree with TRBD1. From germline, CDR1 is MNHEY and CDR2 SVGAGI. V shed 4 bases, J shed 1 base, and the junction held 2 bases outside the gene matches. The CDR3 loop spans 14 amino acids. The CDR3 nucleotides are TGTGCCAGCAGTTTCGGACAGGGGAACACTGAAGCTTTCTTT. This gives the protein CASSFGQGNTEAFF.

V usage is TRBV7-9 and J usage is TRBJ2-7, with TRBD2 as a possible D gene (6 bases). The V end was cut by 3 bases, the J end by 6 bases, with 15 bases between. The germline V gene has CDR1 SEHNR and CDR2 FQNEAQ (reference sequence). There are 14 residues in the CDR3. In nucleotides, the CDR3 is TGTGCCAGCAGCTTCGCGGGACGCGAGGCCGAGCAGTACTTC. It is translated as CASSFAGREAEQYF.